Ten or more counts support the clone carrying this T cell receptor (beta chain). Its antigen is unknown. Losses at the gene ends were 1 base for V and 3 bases for J; bases not matched to a gene: 7. The CDR3 is 15 amino acids. In germline, CDR1 is SGHRS, CDR2 YFSETQ. Exclusion of patients followed from uncontrolled infection, other autoimmune disease, pregnancy or lactation. From RNA transcripts, TCR beta CDR3 regions were amplified. HTBI primers were the set used in a first-round RT-PCR of the TCR CDR3. MiXCR, applied by TCRdb to the multiplex PCR reads, yields one record per CDR3 protein. The sample includes about 590,000 distinct CDR3 sequences, 14% of them seen just once. This sample is drawn from a study of T cells in Graves' hyperthyroidism and ophthalmopathy. Study-level results: From stable hyperthyroidism, ophthalmopathy was separated by a 13 V-J model.

Sequences were obtained from blood. V gene TRBV5-1 combines with J gene TRBJ2-7; 7 bases agree with TRBD1. The source of this sequence is a woman between 18 and 30 years old with Graves' ophthalmopathy. For the CDR3, the DNA is TGCGCCAGCAGCTTGACCGGACAGGACCTCTACGAGCAGTACTTC. Translated, it gives CASSLTGQDLYEQYF.